This T cell receptor beta chain was recorded in a study of blood T cells in healthy people across ages. Primers used in a second PCR of roughly 6 to 12 cycles were a sample-barcoded 5' primer and a J-beta primer mix. MiXCR was run by TCRdb on the 5' RACE reads, yielding one entry per CDR3 protein. The table has roughly 500,000 distinct CDR3 sequences, 24% seen once. This clonotype occurred a few times. The data also belong to a second study, concerning T cells of mothers and their children. That report notes: Related mother-child pairs shared marginally more repertoire than unrelated pairs, though not significantly.

The receptor's source is a boy aged 10-17 years in good health. The sample was blood.

The CDR3 bases are TGTGCCAGCAGCTTAGGGCAGCTCGAGCAGTACTTC. Its protein product is CASSLGQLEQYF. This chain joins TRBV7-2 and TRBJ2-7; D is ambiguous. The germline V gene has CDR1 SGHTA and CDR2 FQGNSA. This CDR3 is built from 12 residues. Trimming took off 1 base at V and 6 bases at J, with 7 bases between the two ends.